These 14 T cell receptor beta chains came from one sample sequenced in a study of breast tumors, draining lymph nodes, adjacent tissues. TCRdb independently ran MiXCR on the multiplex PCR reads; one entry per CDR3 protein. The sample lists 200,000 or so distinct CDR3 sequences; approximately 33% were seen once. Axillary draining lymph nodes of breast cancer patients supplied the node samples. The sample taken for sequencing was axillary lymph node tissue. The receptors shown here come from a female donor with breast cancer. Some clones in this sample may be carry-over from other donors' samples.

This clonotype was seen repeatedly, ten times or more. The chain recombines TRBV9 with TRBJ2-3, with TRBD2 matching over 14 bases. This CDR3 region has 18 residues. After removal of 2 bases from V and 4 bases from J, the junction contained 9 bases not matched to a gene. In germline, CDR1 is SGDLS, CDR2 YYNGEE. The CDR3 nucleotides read TGTGCCAGCAGCGTGGACTTGGGACTAGCGGGAGTGTCAGATACGCAGTATTTT. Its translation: CASSVDLGLAGVSDTQYF.

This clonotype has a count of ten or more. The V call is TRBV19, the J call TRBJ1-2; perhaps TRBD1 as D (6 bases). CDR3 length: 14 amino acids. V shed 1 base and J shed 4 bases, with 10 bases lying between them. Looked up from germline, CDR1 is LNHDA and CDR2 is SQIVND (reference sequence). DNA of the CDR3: TGTGCCAGTAGTATAGCCCGAGGGGGCTATGGCTACACCTTC. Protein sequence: CASSIARGGYGYTF.

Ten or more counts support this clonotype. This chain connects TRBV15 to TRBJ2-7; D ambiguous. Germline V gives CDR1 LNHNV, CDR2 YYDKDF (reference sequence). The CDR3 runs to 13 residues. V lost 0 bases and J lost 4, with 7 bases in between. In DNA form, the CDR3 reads TGTGCCACCAGCAGAGATCTGCAATACGAGCAGTACTTC. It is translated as CATSRDLQYEQYF.

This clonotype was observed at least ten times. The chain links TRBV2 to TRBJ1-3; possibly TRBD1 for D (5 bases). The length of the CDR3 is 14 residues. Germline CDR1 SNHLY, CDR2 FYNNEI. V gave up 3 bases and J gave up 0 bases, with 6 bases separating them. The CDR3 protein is CASSETASGNTIYF. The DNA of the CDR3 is TGTGCCAGCAGTGAGACAGCCTCTGGAAACACCATATATTTT.

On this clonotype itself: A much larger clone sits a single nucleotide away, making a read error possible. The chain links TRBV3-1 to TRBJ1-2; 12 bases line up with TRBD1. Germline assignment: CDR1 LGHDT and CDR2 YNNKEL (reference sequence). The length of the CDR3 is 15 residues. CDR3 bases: TGTGCCAGCAGCCCTTGGGACAGGGGGCAGGATGGCCACACCTTC. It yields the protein CASSPWDRGQDGHTF.

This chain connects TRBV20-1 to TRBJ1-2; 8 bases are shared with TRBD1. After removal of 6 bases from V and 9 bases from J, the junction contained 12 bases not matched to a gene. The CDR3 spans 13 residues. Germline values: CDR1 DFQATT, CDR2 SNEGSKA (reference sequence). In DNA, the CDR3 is TGCAGTGCGTCGGCGACAGGGGCTATAAGCTACACCTTC. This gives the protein CSASATGAISYTF.

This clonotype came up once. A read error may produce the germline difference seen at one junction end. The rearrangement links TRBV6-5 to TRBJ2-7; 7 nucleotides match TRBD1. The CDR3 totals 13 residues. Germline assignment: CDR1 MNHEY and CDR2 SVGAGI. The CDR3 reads CASSSGGPYEQHF. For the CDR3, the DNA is TGTGCCAGCAGTTCAGGGGGTCCCTACGAGCAGCACTTC.

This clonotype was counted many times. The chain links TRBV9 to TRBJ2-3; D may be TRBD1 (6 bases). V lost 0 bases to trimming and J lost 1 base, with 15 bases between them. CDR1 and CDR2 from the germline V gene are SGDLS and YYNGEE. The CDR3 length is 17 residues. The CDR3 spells CASSVGGTPGGTDTQYF. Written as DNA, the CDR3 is TGTGCCAGCAGCGTAGGGGGGACACCCGGCGGCACAGATACGCAGTATTTT.

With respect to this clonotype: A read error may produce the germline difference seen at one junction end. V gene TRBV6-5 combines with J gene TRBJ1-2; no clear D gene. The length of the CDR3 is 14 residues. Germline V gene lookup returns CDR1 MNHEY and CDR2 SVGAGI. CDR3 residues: CASSHSGRDRGYTF. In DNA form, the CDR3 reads TGTGCCAGCAGTCACTCGGGGAGGGATCGCGGCTACACCTTC.

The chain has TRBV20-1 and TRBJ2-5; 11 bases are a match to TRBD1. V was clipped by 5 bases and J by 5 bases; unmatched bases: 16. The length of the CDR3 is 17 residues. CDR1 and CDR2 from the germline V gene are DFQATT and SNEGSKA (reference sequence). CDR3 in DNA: TGCAGTGCTCCCGGGACAGGGGGGGGTTTATTTGACGAGACCCAGTACTTC. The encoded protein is CSAPGTGGGLFDETQYF.

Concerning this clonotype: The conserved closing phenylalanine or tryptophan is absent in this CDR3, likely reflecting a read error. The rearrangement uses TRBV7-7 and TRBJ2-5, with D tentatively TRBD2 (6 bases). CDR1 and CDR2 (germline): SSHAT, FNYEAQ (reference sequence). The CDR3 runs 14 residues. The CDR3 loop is CASSYRGSGEAQYL. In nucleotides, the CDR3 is TGTGCTAGCAGCTACCGGGGATCTGGGGAGGCCCAGTACCTC.

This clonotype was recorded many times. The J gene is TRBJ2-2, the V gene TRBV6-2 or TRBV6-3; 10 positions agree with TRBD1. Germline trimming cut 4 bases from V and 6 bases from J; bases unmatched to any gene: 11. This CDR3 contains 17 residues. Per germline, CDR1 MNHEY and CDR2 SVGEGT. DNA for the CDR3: TGTGCCAGCAGTTCCAGACGGGTGGACAGGGGGGCCGGGGAGCTGTTTTTT. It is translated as CASSSRRVDRGAGELFF.

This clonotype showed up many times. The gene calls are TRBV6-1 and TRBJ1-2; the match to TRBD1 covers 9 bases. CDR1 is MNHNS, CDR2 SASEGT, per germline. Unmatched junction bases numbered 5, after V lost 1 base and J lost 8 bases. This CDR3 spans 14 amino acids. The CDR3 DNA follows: TGTGCCAGCAGTGAAGGCGGGACAGGGTCGGGCTACACCTTC. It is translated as CASSEGGTGSGYTF.

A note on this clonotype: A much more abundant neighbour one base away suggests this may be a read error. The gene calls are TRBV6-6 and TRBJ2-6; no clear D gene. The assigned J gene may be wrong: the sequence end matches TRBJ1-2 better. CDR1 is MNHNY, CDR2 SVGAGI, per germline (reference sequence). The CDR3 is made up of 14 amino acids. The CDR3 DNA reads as TGTGCCAGCAGTCAAATGATGGCTGCGACTGGCTACACCTTC. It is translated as CASSQMMAATGYTF.